The 26 T cell receptor beta chains listed next were all sequenced from one sample in a study of cytomegalovirus exposure and HLA in healthy donors. The primer mix had 60 Vbeta and 13 Jbeta primers. Sequencing used immunoSEQ multiplex PCR; TCRdb keeps in-frame clones, though not all of them. The sample has 120,000 or so clones; 80% are singletons. Specimen: PBMCs. The receptors stem from a female donor in good health and CMV-seronegative.

The CDR3 DNA follows: TGTGCCAGTAGCCACGGACAGGGGGCGACCGATACGCAGTATTTT. Translation: CASSHGQGATDTQYF. The chain carries TRBV19 and TRBJ2-3; TRBD1 matches at 11 bases. The V segment lost 6 bases and the J segment 6 bases; nucleotides outside the gene matches: 8. The CDR3 covers 15 residues. Germline V gene sequence: CDR1 LNHDA, CDR2 SQIVND (reference sequence).

The V and J genes are TRBV9 and TRBJ2-2; D might be TRBD1 (5 bases). Deletions cut 1 base from V and 2 bases from J, with 9 bases between. The length of the CDR3 is 15 residues. Germline lookup yields CDR1 SGDLS and CDR2 YYNGEE. The CDR3 loop is CASSVLRDNTGELFF. The CDR3, as DNA: TGTGCCAGCAGCGTACTCAGGGATAACACCGGGGAGCTGTTTTTT.

The chain has TRBV7-9 and TRBJ1-4, with no clear D. The germline gives CDR1 SEHNR, CDR2 FQNEAQ (reference sequence). This CDR3 has 13 residues. For the CDR3, the DNA is TGTTCCACCGGGGAGACGGGTCTTGAAAAACTGTTTTTT. Its translation is CSTGETGLEKLFF.

The chain joins TRBV6-5 to TRBJ1-3, with 8 bases fitting TRBD1. The trim removed 6 bases at V and 4 bases at J, leaving 5 bases unmatched. The CDR3 totals 14 residues. CDR1 is MNHEY and CDR2 is SVGAGI in the germline V gene. CDR3 sequence: CASRGGTGGNTIYF. CDR3 DNA: TGTGCCAGCAGAGGAGGGACAGGAGGAAACACCATATATTTT.

The rearrangement uses TRBV19 and TRBJ2-3; TRBD1 is a possible D gene (5 bases). From germline, CDR1 is LNHDA and CDR2 SQIVND (reference sequence). This CDR3 has 14 amino acids. Trimming pared 1 base from V and 8 bases from J, leaving 13 bases between. The CDR3 nucleotides are TGTGCCAGTAGTATAGGTAGCAGGGTAGGTACGCAGTATTTT. Amino acids: CASSIGSRVGTQYF.

This sequence joins TRBV2 and TRBJ1-3; D might be TRBD1 (5 bases). Germline CDR1 SNHLY, CDR2 FYNNEI. The V end was cut by 4 bases, the J end by 0 bases, with 10 bases between. This CDR3 comprises 15 residues. The chain's CDR3 is CASSVQGSSGNTIYF. Here the CDR3 DNA reads TGTGCCAGCAGTGTTCAGGGAAGCTCTGGAAACACCATATATTTT.

The sample holds one count of this clone. The J gene is TRBJ1-3, the V gene TRBV4-1; weak D call: TRBD1 (6 bases). V was pared by 1 base and J by 0 bases, with 10 bases between. CDR3 length equals 16 residues. CDR1 and CDR2 from the germline V gene are MGHRA and YSYEKL. The CDR3 nucleotides are TGCGCCAGCAGCCAAGGTCGCAGGGGCTCTGGAAACACCATATATTTT. Residues: CASSQGRRGSGNTIYF.

This chain uses TRBV6-1 with TRBJ1-2, with 10 bases identical to TRBD1. Germline CDR1 and CDR2: MNHNS and SASEGT. The CDR3 runs to 15 residues. Trimming took 4 bases from V and 5 from J; bases not matched to a gene: 7. The CDR3 protein is CASSGGQGGSYGYTF. The CDR3 DNA reads as TGTGCCAGCAGTGGAGGACAGGGGGGCTCGTATGGCTACACCTTC.

This clone has a handful of counts. The chain links TRBV5-4 to TRBJ2-7; 7 bases map to TRBD2. The CDR3 has 16 residues. The V segment lost 3 bases and the J segment 0 bases; nucleotides outside the gene matches: 9. CDR1 SGHNT and CDR2 YYREEE come from the germline V gene (reference sequence). The CDR3 is CASSWGPSGSSYEQYF. CDR3 nucleotide sequence: TGTGCCAGCAGCTGGGGTCCTAGCGGCAGCTCCTACGAGCAGTACTTC.

The chain couples TRBV7-3 to TRBJ2-2; D may be TRBD2 (5 bases). Germline loops: CDR1 SGHTA, CDR2 FQGTGA. CDR3 length equals 14 residues. Trimming pared 7 bases from V and 5 bases from J, leaving 14 bases between. Here the CDR3 DNA reads TGTGCCAGCACCCCCCAGACGGGAACCGGGGAGCTGTTTTTT. It codes for CASTPQTGTGELFF.

This clone was seen just once. The junction shows a germline mismatch at one end, possibly a read error. The chain recombines TRBV7-3 with TRBJ2-6; 8 bases agree with TRBD1. CDR3 length: 15 amino acids. The germline CDR1 and CDR2 sequences are SGHTA and FQGTGA. The CDR3 DNA sequence: TGTGCCAGCAGCGCAGGGGGCTCTGGGGCCAACGGCCTGACTTTC. Amino acids: CASSAGGSGANGLTF.

The V gene is TRBV30, the J gene TRBJ2-4; TRBD2 might be the D (5 bases). There are 11 residues in the CDR3. Germline lookup yields CDR1 GTSNPN and CDR2 SVGIG (reference sequence). Trimming pared 0 bases from V and 12 bases from J, leaving 9 bases between. DNA of the CDR3: TGTGCCTGGAGTGTTGGAGGCAGTCAGTACTTC. It specifies CAWSVGGSQYF.

In its sample, this clone was seen a few times. CDR3 nucleotide sequence: TGTGCCAGCAGCTTCAAAGACAGGTCGAATTCACCCCTCCACTTT. It yields the protein CASSFKDRSNSPLHF. This chain joins TRBV5-6 and TRBJ1-6; perhaps TRBD1 as D (6 bases). Germline V CDR1 and CDR2: SGHDT, YYEEEE. The CDR3 extends over 15 amino acids. V was clipped by 2 bases and J by 7 bases, with 13 bases between them.

Written as DNA, the CDR3 is TGCAGCGTTGAAGTAGGGGGTGGCACTGAAGCTTTCTTT. Its translation: CSVEVGGGTEAFF. V and J are TRBV29-1 and TRBJ1-1, with a weak D call TRBD1 (6 bases). Germline V gene lookup returns CDR1 SQVTM and CDR2 ANQGSEA. With 1 base removed from V and 4 bases from J, the gap between germline ends came to 10 bases. The CDR3 covers 13 residues.

This clone was observed a handful of times. The chain joins TRBV4-2 to TRBJ1-2; 8 bases are a match to TRBD1. J gave up 2 bases and V 0 bases, and 26 bases lay outside the gene matches. The CDR3 is 23 amino acids. Germline-derived CDR1 and CDR2 are LGHNA and YNFKEQ. The CDR3 loop reads CASSQESLIRPGTGRTINYGYTF. CDR3 DNA sequence: TGTGCCAGCAGCCAAGAGAGCCTGATTAGACCGGGGACAGGAAGGACAATCAACTATGGCTACACCTTC.

The chain links TRBV6-1 to TRBJ2-7; the D is unclear. Trimming shortened V by 8 bases and J by 5 bases, and 22 bases separated the two germline ends. Germline V gene sequence: CDR1 MNHNS, CDR2 SASEGT. The CDR3 is 15 amino acids. This chain's CDR3 is CASARRSSRSHEQYF. The CDR3 DNA sequence: TGTGCCAGCGCCCGACGGTCATCGCGGTCCCACGAGCAGTACTTC.

The genes are TRBV2 and TRBJ1-1; tentative D call: TRBD1 (5 bases). The CDR3 is 11 residues long. The germline V gene encodes CDR1 SNHLY and CDR2 FYNNEI. V dropped 8 bases and J dropped 5 bases, with 9 bases sitting between them. CDR3: CASGRGTEAFF. The CDR3 nucleotides read TGTGCCAGCGGGCGGGGGACTGAAGCTTTCTTT.

The chain uses TRBV7-8 and TRBJ1-2; D possibly corresponds to TRBD1 (5 bases). With 4 bases removed from V and 2 bases from J, the gap between germline ends came to 14 bases. The germline V gene has CDR1 SGHVS and CDR2 FQNEAQ. The CDR3 sequence is 15 residues long. DNA for the CDR3: TGTGCCAGCAGCTACCAGGGCGTAGGGAACTATGGCTACACCTTC. This sequence encodes CASSYQGVGNYGYTF.

This sequence joins TRBV5-4 and TRBJ2-2; 7 bases are a match to TRBD1. Germline V gene lookup returns CDR1 SGHNT and CDR2 YYREEE (reference sequence). The V gene end was trimmed by 0 bases and the J gene end by 4 bases; junction bases not matched to a gene: 3. This CDR3 comprises 15 residues. The CDR3 reads CASSLGDSFTGELFF. Written as DNA, the CDR3 is TGTGCCAGCAGCTTGGGGGACAGTTTCACCGGGGAGCTGTTTTTT.

The chain recombines TRBV19 with TRBJ1-5; 9 positions match TRBD1. Per the germline V gene, CDR1 is LNHDA and CDR2 is SQIVND (reference sequence). The trim removed 3 bases at V and 5 bases at J, leaving 2 bases unmatched. CDR3 size: 14 residues. The chain's CDR3 is CASSIWTGDQPQHF. The CDR3 bases are TGTGCCAGTAGTATCTGGACAGGGGATCAGCCCCAGCATTTT.

The chain links TRBV11-3 to TRBJ2-1; 9 nucleotides align to TRBD1. The J segment lost 5 bases and the V segment lost 5 bases, leaving 4 bases of the junction unmatched. This CDR3 spans 14 amino acids. Germline-derived CDR1 and CDR2 are SGHNT and YENEEA. DNA for the CDR3: TGTGCCAGCAGCCCCGGACAGGGGAACAATGAGCAGTTCTTC. Translated: CASSPGQGNNEQFF.

This sequence joins TRBV28 and TRBJ1-1; 9 positions agree with TRBD1. With V trimmed by 4 bases and J by 8 bases, 8 bases remained unmatched. The CDR3 contains 14 residues. In germline, CDR1 is MDHEN, CDR2 SYDVKM. The CDR3 DNA is TGTGCCAGCAGTTCTACAGGGGGCGCTAGGGAAGCTTTCTTT. This sequence encodes CASSSTGGAREAFF.

This chain links TRBV4-2 with TRBJ2-1, with 10 bases fitting TRBD2. Losses at the gene ends were 0 bases for V and 2 bases for J; bases not matched to a gene: 1. The CDR3 consists of 16 residues. The V gene's germline CDR1 is LGHNA and CDR2 YNFKEQ. CDR3 sequence reads: CASSQDGTSAYNEQFF. In nucleotides, the CDR3 is TGTGCCAGCAGCCAAGATGGGACTAGCGCCTACAATGAGCAGTTCTTC.

The V and J genes are TRBV7-8 and TRBJ1-5; TRBD1 might be the D (5 bases). Trimming removed 5 bases from V and 5 bases from J, with 13 bases in between. Germline-derived CDR1 and CDR2 are SGHVS and FQNEAQ. This CDR3 contains 14 residues. As DNA, the CDR3 is TGTGCCAGCAGCGAAAGACAGAGCGATCAGCCCCAGCATTTT. Translating it yields CASSERQSDQPQHF.

This chain uses TRBV25-1 with TRBJ2-7; 8 bases match TRBD2. J was trimmed by 4 bases and V by 2 bases; bases with no gene match: 4. This CDR3 has 14 amino acids. Germline assignment: CDR1 MGHDK and CDR2 SYGVNS. The chain's CDR3 is CASSEQTGGYEQYF. The CDR3 DNA sequence: TGTGCCAGCAGTGAACAGACGGGAGGGTACGAGCAGTACTTC.

Only a few counts were recorded for this clone. The V and J genes are TRBV6-1 and TRBJ2-7; a weak D match, TRBD2 (5 bases). V lost 6 bases and J 0 bases, leaving 15 bases between the germline ends. Germline V gene data show CDR1 as MNHNS and CDR2 as SASEGT. The CDR3 has 15 amino acids. CDR3 protein: CASSLRVSSSYEQYF. CDR3 in DNA: TGTGCCAGCAGCCTGAGGGTCTCTAGCTCCTACGAGCAGTACTTC.